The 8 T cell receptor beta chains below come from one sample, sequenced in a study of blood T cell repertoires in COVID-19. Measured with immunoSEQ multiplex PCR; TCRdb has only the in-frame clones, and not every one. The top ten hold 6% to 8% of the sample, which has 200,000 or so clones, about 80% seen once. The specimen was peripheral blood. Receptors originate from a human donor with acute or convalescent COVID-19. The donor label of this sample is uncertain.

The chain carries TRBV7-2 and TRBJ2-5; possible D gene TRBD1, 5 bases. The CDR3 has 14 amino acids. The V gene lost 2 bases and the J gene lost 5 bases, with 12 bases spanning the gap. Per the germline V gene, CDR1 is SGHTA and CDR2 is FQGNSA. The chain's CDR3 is CASSLYDRLETQYF. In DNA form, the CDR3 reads TGTGCCAGCAGCTTATACGACAGATTGGAGACCCAGTACTTC.

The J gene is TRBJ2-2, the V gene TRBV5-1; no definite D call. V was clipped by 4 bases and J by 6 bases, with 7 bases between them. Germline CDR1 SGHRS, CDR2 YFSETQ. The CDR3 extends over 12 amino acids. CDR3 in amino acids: CASSRSAGELFF. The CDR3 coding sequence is TGCGCCAGCAGCCGGAGCGCCGGGGAGCTGTTTTTT.

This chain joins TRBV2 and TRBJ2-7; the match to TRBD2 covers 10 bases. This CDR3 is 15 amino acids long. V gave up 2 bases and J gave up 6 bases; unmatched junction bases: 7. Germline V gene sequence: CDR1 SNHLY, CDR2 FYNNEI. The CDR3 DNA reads TGTGCCAGCAGTGAACGGTCTAGCGGGAGTGGCGAGCAGTACTTC. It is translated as CASSERSSGSGEQYF.

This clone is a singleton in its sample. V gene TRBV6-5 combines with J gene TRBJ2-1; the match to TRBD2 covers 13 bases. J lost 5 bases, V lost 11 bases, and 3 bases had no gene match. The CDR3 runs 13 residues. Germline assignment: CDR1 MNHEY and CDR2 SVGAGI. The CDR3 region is CAGGLAGNNEQFF. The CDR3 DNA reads TGTGCCGGGGGACTAGCGGGGAACAATGAGCAGTTCTTC.

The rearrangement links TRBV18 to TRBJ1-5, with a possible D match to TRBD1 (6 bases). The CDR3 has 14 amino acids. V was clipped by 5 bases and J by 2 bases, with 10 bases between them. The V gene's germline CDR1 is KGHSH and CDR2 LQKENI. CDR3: CASSTGSGNQPQHF. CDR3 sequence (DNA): TGTGCCAGCTCAACAGGGTCTGGCAATCAGCCCCAGCATTTT.

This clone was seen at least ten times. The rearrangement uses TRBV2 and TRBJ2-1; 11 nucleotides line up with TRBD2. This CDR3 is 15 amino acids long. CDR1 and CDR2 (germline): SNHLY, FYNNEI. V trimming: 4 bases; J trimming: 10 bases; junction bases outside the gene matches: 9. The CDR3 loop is CASSVGTSGGEEQFF. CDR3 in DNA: TGTGCCAGCAGTGTAGGGACTAGCGGTGGTGAGGAGCAGTTCTTC.

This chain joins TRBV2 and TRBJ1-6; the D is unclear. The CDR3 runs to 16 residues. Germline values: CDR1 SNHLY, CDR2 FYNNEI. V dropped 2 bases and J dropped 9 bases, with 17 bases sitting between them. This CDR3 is CASSESQFRPGSPLHF. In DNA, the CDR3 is TGTGCCAGCAGTGAATCTCAGTTCCGGCCGGGTTCACCCCTCCACTTT.

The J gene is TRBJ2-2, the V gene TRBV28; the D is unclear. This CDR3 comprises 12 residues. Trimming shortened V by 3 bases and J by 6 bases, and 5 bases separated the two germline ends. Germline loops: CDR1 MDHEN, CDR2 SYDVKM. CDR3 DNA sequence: TGTGCCAGCAGTTTCGTTCCCGGGGAGCTGTTTTTT. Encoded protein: CASSFVPGELFF. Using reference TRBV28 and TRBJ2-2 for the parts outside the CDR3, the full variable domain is DVKVTQSSRYLVKRTGEKVFLECVQDMDHENMFWYRQDPGLGLRLIYFSYDVKMKEKGDIPEGYSVSREKKERFSLILESASTNQTSMYLCASSFVPGELFFGEGSRLTVL.